The 20 T cell receptor beta chains below come from one sample, sequenced in a study of T cell responses to AZD1222 COVID-19 vaccine. This table comes from immunoSEQ multiplex PCR, and its TCRdb copy is limited to in-frame clones, with some not included. The data contain 200,000 or so clones, approximately 94% of them singletons. Source: peripheral blood, taken on day 0 of AZD1222 vaccination. The origin of the receptors is an adult in good health.

CDR3 bases: TGTGCCACCAGTTTCTTAAATGAGCAGTTCTTC. It codes for CATSFLNEQFF. V is TRBV24-1 and J is TRBJ2-1; D is unresolved. V was trimmed by 6 bases and J by 7 bases, leaving 6 bases between them. From germline, CDR1 is KGHDR and CDR2 SFDVKD. The CDR3 has 11 amino acids.

The chain recombines TRBV5-4 with TRBJ2-5, with D perhaps TRBD2 (7 bases). V lost 1 base and J lost 4, with 8 bases in between. Per germline, CDR1 SGHNT and CDR2 YYREEE (reference sequence). This CDR3 spans 13 amino acids. The CDR3 DNA sequence: TGTGCCAGCAGCTTGCGGGGGGCAGAGACCCAGTACTTC. This gives the protein CASSLRGAETQYF.

The chain recombines TRBV25-1 with TRBJ2-6; weak D call: TRBD1 (5 bases). CDR1 and CDR2 from the germline V gene are MGHDK and SYGVNS. V was clipped by 3 bases and J by 2 bases, with 8 bases between them. The CDR3 extends over 15 amino acids. CDR3 sequence reads: CASSDLTAGANVLTF. CDR3 coding DNA: TGTGCCAGCAGTGATCTGACAGCTGGGGCCAACGTCCTGACTTTC.

CDR3 region: CASSPTGSYRYEQYF. Written as DNA, the CDR3 is TGTGCCAGCTCACCTACAGGCTCTTATCGCTACGAGCAGTACTTC. J is TRBJ2-7 and V is TRBV18, with a possible D match to TRBD1 (5 bases). CDR1 and CDR2 (germline): KGHSH, LQKENI. V lost 3 bases and J 3 bases, leaving 15 bases between the germline ends. The CDR3 is made up of 15 amino acids.

V usage is TRBV19 and J usage is TRBJ1-5; TRBD1 matches 9 bases. V was clipped by 3 bases and J by 7 bases; unmatched bases: 7. CDR1 and CDR2 (germline): LNHDA, SQIVND (reference sequence). The CDR3 is 15 amino acids. CDR3 nucleotide sequence: TGTGCCAGTAGTATTCTCCGGGACAGGGCACAGCCCCAGCATTTT. It encodes CASSILRDRAQPQHF.

This sequence joins TRBV28 and TRBJ1-6; D is possibly TRBD1 (5 bases). CDR1 is MDHEN and CDR2 is SYDVKM in the germline V gene. The V end lost 3 bases, the J end lost 4 bases, and 13 bases lay between the germline ends. The CDR3 is 16 amino acids. CDR3 bases: TGTGCCAGCAGTTTTGGGGACGGGATTTATAATTCACCCCTCCACTTT. Its translation is CASSFGDGIYNSPLHF.

The rearrangement uses TRBV27 and TRBJ1-2; 8 bases agree with TRBD1. The V gene's germline CDR1 is MNHEY and CDR2 SMNVEV (reference sequence). The junction had 8 bases not matched to a gene; V was cut back by 6 bases and J by 8 bases. CDR3 size: 13 residues. CDR3 sequence: CASRDDRGDGYTF. The DNA of the CDR3 is TGTGCCAGCAGAGACGACAGGGGAGACGGCTACACCTTC.

The chain combines TRBV27 with TRBJ2-7, with D perhaps TRBD1 or TRBD2 (5 bases each). The CDR3 is 15 amino acids. CDR1 and CDR2 from the germline V gene are MNHEY and SMNVEV (reference sequence). Trimming removed 2 bases from V and 3 bases from J, with 14 bases in between. The CDR3 DNA sequence: TGTGCCAGCAGTTTAGTAAGTGGGGGACGCTACGAGCAGTACTTC. Its protein is CASSLVSGGRYEQYF.

The V call is TRBV28, the J call TRBJ2-5; D gene uncertain. This CDR3 has 12 amino acids. Per germline, CDR1 MDHEN and CDR2 SYDVKM. V was pared by 3 bases and J by 4 bases, with 6 bases between. For the CDR3, the DNA is TGTGCCAGCAGTTTTGGGCCAGAGACCCAGTACTTC. Amino acid sequence: CASSFGPETQYF.

V gene TRBV11-2 combines with J gene TRBJ2-7; a possible D gene is TRBD1 (6 bases). The CDR3 runs 14 residues. CDR1 is SGHAT, CDR2 FQNNGV, per germline. V was pared by 1 base and J by 5 bases, with 12 bases between. The CDR3 region is CASSLANRVHEQYF. The CDR3 DNA reads as TGTGCCAGCAGCTTAGCTAACAGGGTCCACGAGCAGTACTTC.

This clone was picked up one time. The chain recombines TRBV27 with TRBJ2-3; 11 bases are shared with TRBD2. Germline CDR1 MNHEY, CDR2 SMNVEV (reference sequence). Germline trimming cut 4 bases from V and 3 bases from J; bases unmatched to any gene: 15. The CDR3 totals 19 residues. This CDR3 is CASSSGHPGLAAITDTQYF. DNA of the CDR3: TGTGCCAGCAGTTCGGGACACCCGGGACTAGCGGCCATAACAGATACGCAGTATTTT.

This chain uses TRBV5-1 with TRBJ2-6; no clear D. Trimming left V 5 bases short and J 1 base short, with 19 bases between. Germline V gene lookup returns CDR1 SGHRS and CDR2 YFSETQ. The length of the CDR3 is 18 residues. The CDR3 nucleotides are TGCGCCAGCAGGAGGATAATGGATATTGAGTCTGGGGCCAACGTCCTGACTTTC. Amino acid sequence: CASRRIMDIESGANVLTF.

V and J are TRBV5-1 and TRBJ2-1, with D perhaps matching TRBD1 (6 bases). The CDR3 has 12 residues. The V end lost 3 bases, the J end lost 6 bases, and 7 bases lay between the germline ends. Germline V lookup: CDR1 SGHRS, CDR2 YFSETQ. In nucleotides, the CDR3 is TGCGCCAGCAGCTCACAGGGCAATGAGCAGTTCTTC. It encodes CASSSQGNEQFF. Combining the CDR3 with reference TRBV5-1 and TRBJ2-1 gives the whole variable domain KAGVTQTPRYLIKTRGQQVTLSCSPISGHRSVSWYQQTPGQGLQFLFEYFSETQRNKGNFPGRFSGRQFSNSRSEMNVSTLELGDSALYLCASSSQGNEQFFGPGTRLTVL.

The chain links TRBV15 to TRBJ2-1; D call uncertain. The V gene's germline CDR1 is LNHNV and CDR2 YYDKDF (reference sequence). V dropped 2 bases and J dropped 8 bases, with 10 bases sitting between them. This CDR3 region has 13 residues. CDR3 protein: CATSRPGSDEQFF. CDR3 DNA sequence: TGTGCCACCAGCAGACCCGGGTCGGATGAGCAGTTCTTC.

This chain joins TRBV5-4 and TRBJ2-7; 10 bases agree with TRBD1. Germline V gene sequence: CDR1 SGHNT, CDR2 YYREEE (reference sequence). The length of the CDR3 is 15 residues. V shed 3 bases and J 2 bases; nucleotides not matched to a gene: 5. The CDR3 nucleotides are TGTGCCAGCAGCTCCGACAGGGGGCTTCCCTACGAGCAGTACTTC. Translated: CASSSDRGLPYEQYF.

The V and J genes are TRBV5-1 and TRBJ1-3; no clear D gene. CDR3 length: 14 amino acids. Trimming left V 3 bases short and J 4 bases short, with 11 bases between. The germline V gene has CDR1 SGHRS and CDR2 YFSETQ. The CDR3 DNA reads TGCGCCAGCAGCTCGGTTAGCTACGGAAACACCATATATTTT. This translates into CASSSVSYGNTIYF.

This sequence joins TRBV6-5 and TRBJ2-1; 11 nucleotides line up with TRBD2. The junction had 3 bases not matched to a gene; V was cut back by 7 bases and J by 4 bases. CDR1 is MNHEY and CDR2 is SVGAGI in the germline V gene. This CDR3 comprises 14 residues. The CDR3 spells CASKGLAVYNEQFF. In DNA, the CDR3 is TGTGCCAGCAAGGGACTAGCGGTTTACAATGAGCAGTTCTTC.

The J gene is TRBJ2-1, the V gene TRBV28; D unresolved. Germline V gene sequence: CDR1 MDHEN, CDR2 SYDVKM. The CDR3 covers 16 residues. V shed 3 bases and J shed 0 bases, with 12 bases lying between them. The CDR3 nucleotides are TGTGCCAGCAGTTTTGTCCGGGCTAGCTCCTACAATGAGCAGTTCTTC. It is translated as CASSFVRASSYNEQFF.

V and J are TRBV5-5 and TRBJ2-6; D is ambiguous. Deletions cut 2 bases from V and 0 bases from J, with 3 bases between. This CDR3 is 14 amino acids long. Germline CDR1 reads SGHKS; CDR2 reads YYEKEE (reference sequence). This CDR3 is CASSFISGANVLTF. In DNA, the CDR3 is TGTGCCAGCAGCTTTATCTCTGGGGCCAACGTCCTGACTTTC.

This clone was seen more than once but under ten times. V usage is TRBV9 and J usage is TRBJ2-2; the D gene is possibly TRBD1 (5 bases). The CDR3 sequence is 15 residues long. Per the germline V gene, CDR1 is SGDLS and CDR2 is YYNGEE. Trimming shortened V by 3 bases and J by 8 bases, and 17 bases separated the two germline ends. CDR3: CASSAPGHYPGELFF. DNA of the CDR3: TGTGCCAGCAGCGCCCCCGGACATTACCCTGGGGAGCTGTTTTTT. The variable domain in full, completed from reference TRBV9 and TRBJ2-2, reads DSGVTQTPKHLITATGQRVTLRCSPRSGDLSVYWYQQSLDQGLQFLIQYYNGEERAKGNILERFSAQQFPDLHSELNLSSLELGDSALYFCASSAPGHYPGELFFGEGSRLTVL.